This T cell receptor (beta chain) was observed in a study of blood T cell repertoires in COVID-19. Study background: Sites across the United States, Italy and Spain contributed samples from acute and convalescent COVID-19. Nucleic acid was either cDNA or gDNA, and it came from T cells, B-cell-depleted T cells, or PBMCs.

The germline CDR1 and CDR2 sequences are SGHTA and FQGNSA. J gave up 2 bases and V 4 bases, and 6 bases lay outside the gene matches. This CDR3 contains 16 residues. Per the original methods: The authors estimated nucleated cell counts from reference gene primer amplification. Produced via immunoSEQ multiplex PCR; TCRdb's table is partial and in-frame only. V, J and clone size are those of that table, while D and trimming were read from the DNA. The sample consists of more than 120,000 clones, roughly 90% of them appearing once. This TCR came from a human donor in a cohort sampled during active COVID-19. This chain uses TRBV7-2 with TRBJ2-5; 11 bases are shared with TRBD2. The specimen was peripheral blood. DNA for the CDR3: TGTGCCAGCAGCTATACTAGCGGGGGTGGACAAGAGACCCAGTACTTC. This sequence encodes CASSYTSGGGQETQYF.